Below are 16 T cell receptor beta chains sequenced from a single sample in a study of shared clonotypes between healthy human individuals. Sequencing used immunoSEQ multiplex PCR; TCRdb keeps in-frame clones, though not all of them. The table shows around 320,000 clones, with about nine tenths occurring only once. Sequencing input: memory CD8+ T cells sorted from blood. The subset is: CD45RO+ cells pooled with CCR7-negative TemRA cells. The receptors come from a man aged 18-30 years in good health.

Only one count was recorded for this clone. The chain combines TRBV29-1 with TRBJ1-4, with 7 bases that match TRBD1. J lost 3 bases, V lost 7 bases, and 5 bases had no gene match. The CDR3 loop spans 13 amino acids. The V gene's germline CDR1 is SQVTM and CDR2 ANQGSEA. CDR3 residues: CSAVQGSNEKLFF. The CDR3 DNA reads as TGCAGCGCCGTACAGGGGTCTAATGAAAAACTGTTTTTT.

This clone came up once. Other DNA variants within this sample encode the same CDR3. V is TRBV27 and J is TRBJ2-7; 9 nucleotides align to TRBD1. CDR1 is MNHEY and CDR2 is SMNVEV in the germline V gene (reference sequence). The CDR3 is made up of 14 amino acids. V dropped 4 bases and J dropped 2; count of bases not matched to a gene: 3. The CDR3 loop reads CASSWGQGAYEQYF. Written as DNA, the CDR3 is TGTGCCAGCAGTTGGGGACAGGGAGCCTACGAGCAGTACTTC.

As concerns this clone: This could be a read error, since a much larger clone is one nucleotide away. The CDR3 protein is CASQTSGFYEQYF. Here the CDR3 DNA reads TGCGCCAGCCAGACTAGCGGCTTCTACGAGCAGTACTTC. This rearrangement joins TRBV10-2 to TRBJ2-7; 9 nucleotides align to TRBD2. Germline values: CDR1 WSHSY, CDR2 SAAADI. CDR3 length: 13 amino acids. J lost 3 bases, V lost 8 bases, and 5 bases had no gene match.

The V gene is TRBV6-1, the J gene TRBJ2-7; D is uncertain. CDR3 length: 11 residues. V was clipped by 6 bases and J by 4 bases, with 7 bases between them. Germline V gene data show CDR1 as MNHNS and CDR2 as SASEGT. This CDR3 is CASRGPYEQYF. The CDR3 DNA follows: TGTGCCAGCAGAGGCCCGTACGAGCAGTACTTC.

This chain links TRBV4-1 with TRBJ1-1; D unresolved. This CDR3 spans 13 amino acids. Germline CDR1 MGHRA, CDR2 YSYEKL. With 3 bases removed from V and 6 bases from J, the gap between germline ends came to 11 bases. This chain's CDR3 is CASSQGPQAEAFF. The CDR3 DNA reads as TGCGCCAGCAGCCAGGGCCCCCAGGCTGAAGCTTTCTTT.

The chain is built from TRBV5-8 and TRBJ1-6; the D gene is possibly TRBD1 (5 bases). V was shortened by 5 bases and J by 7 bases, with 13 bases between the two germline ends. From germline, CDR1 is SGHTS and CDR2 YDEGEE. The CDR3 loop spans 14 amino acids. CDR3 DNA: TGTGCCAGCAGTCTAGACAGCAGAAATTCACCCCTCCACTTT. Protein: CASSLDSRNSPLHF. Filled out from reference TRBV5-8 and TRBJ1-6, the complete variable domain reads EAGVTQSPTHLIKTRGQQATLRCSPISGHTSVYWYQQALGLGLQFLLWYDEGEERNRGNFPPRFSGRQFPNYSSELNVNALELEDSALYLCASSLDSRNSPLHFGNGTRLTVT.

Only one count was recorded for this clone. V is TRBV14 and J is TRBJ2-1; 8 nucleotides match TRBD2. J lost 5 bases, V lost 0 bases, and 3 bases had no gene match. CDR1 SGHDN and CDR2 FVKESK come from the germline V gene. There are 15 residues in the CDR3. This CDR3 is CASSQEGSGNNEQFF. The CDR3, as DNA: TGTGCCAGCAGCCAAGAAGGTAGCGGGAACAATGAGCAGTTCTTC.

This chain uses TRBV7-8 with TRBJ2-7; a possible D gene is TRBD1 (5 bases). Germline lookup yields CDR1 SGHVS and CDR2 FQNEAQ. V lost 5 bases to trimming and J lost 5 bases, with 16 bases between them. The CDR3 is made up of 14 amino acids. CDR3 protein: CASSRRRDWDEQYF. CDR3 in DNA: TGTGCCAGCAGCCGCCGCAGGGATTGGGACGAGCAGTACTTC.

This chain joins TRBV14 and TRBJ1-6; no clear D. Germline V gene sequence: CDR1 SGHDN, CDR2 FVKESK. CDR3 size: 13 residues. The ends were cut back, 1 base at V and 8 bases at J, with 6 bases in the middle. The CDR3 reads CASSQGLYSPLHF. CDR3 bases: TGTGCCAGCAGCCAAGGACTATATTCACCCCTCCACTTT.

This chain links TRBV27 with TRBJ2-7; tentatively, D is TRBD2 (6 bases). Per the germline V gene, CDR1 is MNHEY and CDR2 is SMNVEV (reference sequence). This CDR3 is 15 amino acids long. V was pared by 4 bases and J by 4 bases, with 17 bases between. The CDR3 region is CASSYRGFGGYEQYF. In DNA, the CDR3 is TGTGCCAGCAGTTATAGGGGTTTCGGGGGATACGAGCAGTACTTC.

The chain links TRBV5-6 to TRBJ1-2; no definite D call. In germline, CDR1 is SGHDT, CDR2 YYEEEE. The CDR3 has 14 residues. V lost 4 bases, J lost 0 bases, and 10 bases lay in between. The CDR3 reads CASSPDGANYGYTF. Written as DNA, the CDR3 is TGTGCCAGCAGCCCGGACGGAGCTAACTATGGCTACACCTTC.

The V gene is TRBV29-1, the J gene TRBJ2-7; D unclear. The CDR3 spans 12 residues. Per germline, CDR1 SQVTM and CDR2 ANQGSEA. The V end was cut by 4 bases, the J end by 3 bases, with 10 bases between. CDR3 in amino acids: CSVGQLNYEQYF. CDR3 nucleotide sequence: TGCAGCGTTGGGCAGCTCAACTACGAGCAGTACTTC.

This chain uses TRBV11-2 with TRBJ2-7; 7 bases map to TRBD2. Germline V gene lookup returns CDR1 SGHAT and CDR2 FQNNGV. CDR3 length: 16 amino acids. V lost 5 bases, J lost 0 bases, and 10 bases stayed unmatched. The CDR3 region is CASSVAGAPISYEQYF. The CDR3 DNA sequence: TGTGCCAGCAGCGTGGCGGGAGCCCCTATCTCCTACGAGCAGTACTTC.

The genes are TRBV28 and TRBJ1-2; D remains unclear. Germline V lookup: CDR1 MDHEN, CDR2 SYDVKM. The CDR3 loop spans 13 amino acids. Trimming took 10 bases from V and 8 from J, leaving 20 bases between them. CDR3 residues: CATEGSGQEGYTF. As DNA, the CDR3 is TGTGCCACAGAGGGAAGTGGCCAGGAAGGCTACACCTTC.

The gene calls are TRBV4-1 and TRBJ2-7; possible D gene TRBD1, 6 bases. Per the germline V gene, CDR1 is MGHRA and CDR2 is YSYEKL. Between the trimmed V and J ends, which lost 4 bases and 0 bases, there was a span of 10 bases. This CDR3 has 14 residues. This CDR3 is CASSPRGSSYEQYF. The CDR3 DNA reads TGCGCCAGCAGCCCCAGGGGCAGCTCCTACGAGCAGTACTTC.

The CDR3 loop is CASSLDLAGDHEQYF. DNA of the CDR3: TGTGCCAGCAGCTTAGATCTCGCCGGGGATCACGAGCAGTACTTC. This chain joins TRBV11-2 and TRBJ2-7; TRBD2 might be the D (5 bases). Trimming removed 0 bases from V and 5 bases from J, with 14 bases in between. The CDR3 is made up of 15 amino acids. Germline-derived CDR1 and CDR2 are SGHAT and FQNNGV.